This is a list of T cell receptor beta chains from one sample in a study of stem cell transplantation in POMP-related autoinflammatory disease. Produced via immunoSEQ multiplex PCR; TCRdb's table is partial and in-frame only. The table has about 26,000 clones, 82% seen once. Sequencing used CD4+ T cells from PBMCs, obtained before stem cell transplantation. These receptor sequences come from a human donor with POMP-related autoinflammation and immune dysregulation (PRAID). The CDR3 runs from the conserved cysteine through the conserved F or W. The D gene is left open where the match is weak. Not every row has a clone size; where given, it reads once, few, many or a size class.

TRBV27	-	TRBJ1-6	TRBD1	TGTGCCAGCAGTCAGATACAGGGGGCTTCACCCCTCCACTTT	CASSQIQGASPLHF
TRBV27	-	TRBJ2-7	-	TGTGCCAGCAGTTTAGGCTACGAGCAGTACTTC	CASSLGYEQYF
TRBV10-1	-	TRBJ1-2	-	TGCGCCAGCCACGGGGACCGGGATGAGTTC	CASHGDRDEF
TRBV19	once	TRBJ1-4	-	TGTGCCACCCTCTCCGGGGCCTTAGGCGAAAAACTGTTTTTT	CATLSGALGEKLFF
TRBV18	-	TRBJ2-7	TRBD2	TGTGCCAGCTCACAAGTAGCGGGAGCCTCCTACGAGCAGTACTTC	CASSQVAGASYEQYF
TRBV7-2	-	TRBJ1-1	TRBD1	TGTGCCAGCAGCTCACGGACAGGGGGCAACACTGAAGCTTTCTTT	CASSSRTGGNTEAFF
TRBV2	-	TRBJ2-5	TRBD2	TGTGCCAGCGGGGAGGGAAAAGAGACCCAGTACTTC	CASGEGKETQYF
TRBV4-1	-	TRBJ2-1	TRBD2	TGCGCCAGCAGCCGCCGGGTGACTAGCGGGGATAATGAGCAGTTCTTC	CASSRRVTSGDNEQFF
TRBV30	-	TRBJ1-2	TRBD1	TGTGCCTGGAGTGTAGGGGGCTCACGCTACACCTTC	CAWSVGGSRYTF
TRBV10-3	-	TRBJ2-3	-	TGTGCCACCCACCAAGCGTCCGGGGGTGCGCCAGATACGCAGTATTTT	CATHQASGGAPDTQYF
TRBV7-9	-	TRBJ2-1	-	TGTGCCAGCACAGATGTCGGGAGCTCCTACAATGAGCAGTTCTTC	CASTDVGSSYNEQFF
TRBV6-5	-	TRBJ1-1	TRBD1	TGTGCCAGCAGTTACTCGTACAGGGGGCTGATGGCTGAAGCTTTCTTT	CASSYSYRGLMAEAFF
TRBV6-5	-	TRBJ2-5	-	TGTGCCAGCAGTTACCGGGCACAAGAGACCCAGTACTTC	CASSYRAQETQYF
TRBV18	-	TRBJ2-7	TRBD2	TGTGCCAGCTCACCACCGGGACTAGCGGGGGCCTCCTACGAGCAGTACTTC	CASSPPGLAGASYEQYF
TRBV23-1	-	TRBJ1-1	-	TGCGCCAGCAGGGTCGGGCTTCCGGACACTGAAGCTTTCTTT	CASRVGLPDTEAFF
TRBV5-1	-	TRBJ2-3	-	TGCGCCAGCAGCTCCCCGGATCGGACAGCCCGCACAGATACGCAGTATTTT	CASSSPDRTARTDTQYF
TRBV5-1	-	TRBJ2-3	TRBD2	TGCGCCAGCAGCCCTAGCGGTAGCACAGATACGCAGTATTTT	CASSPSGSTDTQYF
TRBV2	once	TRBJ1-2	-	TGTGCCAGCAGTGAGGTCGGGTTCTATGGCTACACCTTC	CASSEVGFYGYTF
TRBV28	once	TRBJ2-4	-	TGTGCCAGCAGTTTAGGCCCGAGGGACATTCAGTACTTC	CASSLGPRDIQYF
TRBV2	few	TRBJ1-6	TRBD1	TGTGCCAGCAGTGAAGCGGGGCAGGGGGATTCACCCCTCCACTTT	CASSEAGQGDSPLHF
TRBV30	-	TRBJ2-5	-	TGTGCCTGGAGTGTACTGGCTCCAGAGACCCAGTACTTC	CAWSVLAPETQYF
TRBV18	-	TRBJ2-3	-	TGTGCCAGCTCACCAACGGGACGCACAGATACGCAGTATTTT	CASSPTGRTDTQYF
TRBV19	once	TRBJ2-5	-	TGTGCCAGTAGTATAGATGCCGGCAATCGGGAGACCCAGTACTTC	CASSIDAGNRETQYF
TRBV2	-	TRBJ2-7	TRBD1	TGTGCCAGCATGGGACAGGGTACCTACGAGCAGTACTTC	CASMGQGTYEQYF
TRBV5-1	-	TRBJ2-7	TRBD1	TGCGCCAGCAGCTCTGGACAGGGTCGTTACGAGCAGTACTTC	CASSSGQGRYEQYF
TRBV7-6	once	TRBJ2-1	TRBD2	TGTGCCAGCAGCTTATTACAGCGGGGGGTAAACAATGAGCAGTTCTTC	CASSLLQRGVNNEQFF
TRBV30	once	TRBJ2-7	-	TGTGCCTGGAGTGCCTTGGGGAGCGGTTCCTACGAGCAGTACTTC	CAWSALGSGSYEQYF
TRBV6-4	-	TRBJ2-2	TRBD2	TGTGCCAGCAGTGACTCGGGGGGGACCGGGGAGCTGTTTTTT	CASSDSGGTGELFF
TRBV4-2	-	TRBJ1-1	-	TGTGCCAGCAGCCAAGATCAAGGACAGATGAACACTGAAGCTTTCTTT	CASSQDQGQMNTEAFF
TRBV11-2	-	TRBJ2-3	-	TGTGCCAGCAGCTTTGGGGGGCATGGCACAGATACGCAGTATTTT	CASSFGGHGTDTQYF
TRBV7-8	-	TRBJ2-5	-	TGTGCCAGCAGCCCGAATCTGGGGAAACATCAAGAGACCCAGTACTTC	CASSPNLGKHQETQYF
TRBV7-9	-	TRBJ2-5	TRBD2	TGTGCCAGCAGCTTAACTAGCGGGAGAGAGACCCAGTACTTC	CASSLTSGRETQYF
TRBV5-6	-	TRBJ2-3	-	TGTGCCAGCAGCTTGGGACCTAGAGACACAGATACGCAGTATTTT	CASSLGPRDTDTQYF
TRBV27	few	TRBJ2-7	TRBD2	TGTGCCAGCAGATGGGGGGGAGTGGGCGAGCAGTACTTC	CASRWGGVGEQYF
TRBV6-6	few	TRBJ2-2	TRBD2	TGTGCCAGCAGCCCCACGGGGGGAAGTGGAACCGGGGAGCTGTTTTTT	CASSPTGGSGTGELFF
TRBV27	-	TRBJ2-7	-	TGTGCCAGCAGTCCCGGCGGGACGGCCTACGAGCAGTACTTC	CASSPGGTAYEQYF
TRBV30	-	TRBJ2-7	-	TGTGCCTGGAGTGTAGGGTCTACCCCCTACGAGCAGTACTTC	CAWSVGSTPYEQYF
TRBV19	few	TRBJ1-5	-	TGTGCCAGTAGTAGCTACGGGGCGGGTAATCAGCCCCAGCATTTT	CASSSYGAGNQPQHF
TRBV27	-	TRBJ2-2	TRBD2	TGTGCCAGCAGGAGGACTAGCGGCACCGGGGAGCTGTTTTTT	CASRRTSGTGELFF
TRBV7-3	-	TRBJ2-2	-	TGTGCCAGCAGCCCCCTAGGCGGGGACACCGGGGAGCTGTTTTTT	CASSPLGGDTGELFF
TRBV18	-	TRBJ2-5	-	TGTGCCAGCTCACCCACTCAACAAGAGACCCAGTACTTC	CASSPTQQETQYF
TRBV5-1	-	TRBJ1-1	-	TGCGCCAGCAGCTTGGAATCCGAAAAGAAGGCTTTCTTT	CASSLESEKKAFF
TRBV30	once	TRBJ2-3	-	TGTGCCTGGAGTCCCAGGGTAATGGATACGCAGTATTTT	CAWSPRVMDTQYF
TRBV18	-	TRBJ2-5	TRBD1	TGTGCCAGCTCACCTTATCGGACAGGGGGCAAGGAGACCCAGTACTTC	CASSPYRTGGKETQYF
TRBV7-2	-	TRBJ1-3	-	TGTGCCAGCAGCTTTGATCACGGAAGAAACACCATATATTTT	CASSFDHGRNTIYF